Listed here are 32 T cell receptor beta chains from one sample, sequenced in a study of blood T cell repertoires in COVID-19. Some clones are missing from TCRdb's copy, which holds only in-frame ones; the method was immunoSEQ multiplex PCR. The table lists fewer than 90,000 clones, roughly 80% of them singletons. The sample comprised peripheral blood. These TCRs come from a human donor in a cohort sampled during active COVID-19.

The chain joins TRBV7-2 to TRBJ2-1, with 8 nucleotides matching TRBD2. There are 19 residues in the CDR3. Germline CDR1 reads SGHTA; CDR2 reads FQGNSA. V shed 2 bases, J shed 7 bases, and the junction held 19 bases outside the gene matches. The DNA of the CDR3 is TGTGCCAGCAGCTTAATCCGTTTTGCGAGCGGGAGTCTCTTAAATGAGCAGTTCTTC. As protein: CASSLIRFASGSLLNEQFF.

This clone has just a few counts. The chain joins TRBV6-6 to TRBJ1-2; D unclear. CDR1 and CDR2 (germline): MNHNY, SVGAGI (reference sequence). This CDR3 contains 11 residues. The ends were cut back, 6 bases at V and 3 bases at J, with 5 bases in the middle. This CDR3 reads CASRADYGYTF. DNA of the CDR3: TGTGCCAGCAGGGCAGACTATGGCTACACCTTC.

V gene TRBV11-2 combines with J gene TRBJ2-7; D may be TRBD2 (5 bases). The CDR3 length is 13 residues. CDR1 is SGHAT and CDR2 is FQNNGV in the germline V gene. The V end was cut by 2 bases, the J end by 2 bases, with 7 bases between. The CDR3 DNA reads TGTGCCAGCAGCTTACGCGGGCCCTACGAGCAGTACTTC. Its translation: CASSLRGPYEQYF.

This clone appeared a few times. The chain employs TRBV2 and TRBJ1-1; 7 nucleotides align to TRBD1. This CDR3 is 14 amino acids long. J was trimmed by 1 base and V by 5 bases; bases with no gene match: 4. CDR1 and CDR2 (germline): SNHLY, FYNNEI. CDR3 protein: CASSINRGNTEAFF. In nucleotides, the CDR3 is TGTGCCAGCAGTATAAACAGGGGGAACACTGAAGCTTTCTTT.

The table lists this clone with a few counts. The J gene is TRBJ2-5, the V gene TRBV11-2; D is undetermined. Trimming pared 0 bases from V and 7 bases from J, leaving 15 bases between. Germline loops: CDR1 SGHAT, CDR2 FQNNGV. The CDR3 contains 15 residues. This CDR3 reads CASSLESGTPGTQYF. CDR3 nucleotides: TGTGCCAGCAGCTTAGAGTCGGGTACCCCGGGGACCCAGTACTTC.

The rearrangement uses TRBV5-4 and TRBJ2-3; D is possibly TRBD2 (5 bases). The CDR3 runs to 17 residues. Trimming shortened V by 2 bases and J by 4 bases, and 20 bases separated the two germline ends. Germline CDR1 is SGHNT and CDR2 is YYREEE (reference sequence). The CDR3 reads CASSLVGRSSFADTQYF. CDR3 coding DNA: TGTGCCAGCAGCTTAGTGGGAAGGTCTAGCTTTGCAGATACGCAGTATTTT.

The chain is built from TRBV11-3 and TRBJ2-6; D may be TRBD2 (5 bases). CDR3 length: 20 amino acids. Germline CDR1 SGHNT, CDR2 YENEEA. V was pared by 3 bases and J by 1 base, with 22 bases between. The CDR3 reads CASSFSFGVIGSSGANVLTF. CDR3 nucleotide sequence: TGTGCCAGCAGCTTTTCCTTCGGGGTAATTGGTTCGTCTGGGGCCAACGTCCTGACTTTC.

This rearrangement joins TRBV27 to TRBJ1-5, with D unclear. The CDR3 contains 14 residues. V shed 3 bases and J shed 5 bases, with 11 bases lying between them. Germline CDR1 MNHEY, CDR2 SMNVEV (reference sequence). The DNA of the CDR3 is TGTGCCAGCAGTTTGCGGGAAAAGGATCAGCCCCAGCATTTT. Encoded protein: CASSLREKDQPQHF.

The V and J genes are TRBV7-2 and TRBJ1-1; 7 bases match TRBD1. The CDR3 sequence is 15 residues long. Germline CDR1 reads SGHTA; CDR2 reads FQGNSA. After removal of 6 bases from V and 7 bases from J, the junction contained 14 bases not matched to a gene. DNA for the CDR3: TGTGCCAGCAGTCGACGGACAGGCGGAACAAGTGAAGCTTTCTTT. Amino acids: CASSRRTGGTSEAFF.

This chain uses TRBV3-1 (or the pseudogene TRBV3-2) with TRBJ1-2; tentatively, D is TRBD1 (5 bases). Germline V gene sequence: CDR1 LGHDT, CDR2 YNNKEL (reference sequence). The V end lost 1 base, the J end lost 0 bases, and 9 bases lay between the germline ends. The CDR3 loop spans 15 amino acids. CDR3 in amino acids: CASSQVGQPNYGYTF. CDR3 in DNA: TGTGCCAGCAGCCAAGTGGGGCAGCCTAACTATGGCTACACCTTC.

This rearrangement joins TRBV7-3 to TRBJ2-3, with a tentative D call TRBD1 (5 bases). V lost 5 bases, J lost 1 base, and 10 bases lay in between. CDR3 length: 14 residues. Germline V lookup: CDR1 SGHTA, CDR2 FQGTGA. The DNA for the CDR3 is TGTGCCAGCAGCGAAGAGACAGGCACAGATACGCAGTATTTT. It translates to CASSEETGTDTQYF. Combining the CDR3 with reference TRBV7-3 and TRBJ2-3 gives the whole variable domain GAGVSQTPSNKVTEKGKYVELRCDPISGHTALYWYRQSLGQGPEFLIYFQGTGAADDSGLPNDRFFAVRPEGSVSTLKIQRTERGDSAVYLCASSEETGTDTQYFGPGTRLTVL.

This chain connects TRBV6-2 or TRBV6-3 to TRBJ1-2; tentatively, D is TRBD1 (6 bases). CDR3 length equals 13 residues. Germline V CDR1 and CDR2: MNHEY, SVGEGT. Trimming cost V 6 bases and J 8 bases, with 16 bases left between them. The DNA for the CDR3 is TGTGCCAGCAGCGCTGACAGGCGAGACGGCTACACCTTC. Its protein product is CASSADRRDGYTF.

This chain joins TRBV29-1 and TRBJ1-1, with D unclear. The CDR3 consists of 11 residues. Germline lookup yields CDR1 SQVTM and CDR2 ANQGSEA. V was trimmed by 5 bases and J by 1 base, leaving 5 bases between them. Here the CDR3 DNA reads TGCAGCGTTTTTCAGAACACTGAAGCTTTCTTT. The encoded protein is CSVFQNTEAFF.

V gene TRBV7-2 combines with J gene TRBJ2-3; maybe TRBD1 (6 bases). Between the trimmed V and J ends, which lost 8 bases and 3 bases, there was a span of 18 bases. Looked up from germline, CDR1 is SGHTA and CDR2 is FQGNSA. The CDR3 is 15 amino acids. The CDR3 bases are TGTGCCAGCCACCTAGGGGGAGTAAGGACAGATACGCAGTATTTT. Residues: CASHLGGVRTDTQYF.

J is TRBJ2-7 and V is TRBV5-5; 7 bases fit TRBD2. V was pared by 1 base and J by 3 bases, with 10 bases of the junction left unmatched. Germline values: CDR1 SGHKS, CDR2 YYEKEE (reference sequence). The CDR3 has 16 residues. The CDR3 sequence: CASSLSVLADVYEQYF. In nucleotides, the CDR3 is TGTGCCAGCAGCTTGTCCGTCCTAGCGGACGTCTACGAGCAGTACTTC.

This chain links TRBV9 with TRBJ2-3; D unclear. The CDR3 spans 12 residues. V was trimmed by 2 bases and J by 3 bases, leaving 4 bases between them. The germline V gene encodes CDR1 SGDLS and CDR2 YYNGEE. The CDR3 region has the DNA TGTGCCAGCAGCGTTAATACAGATACGCAGTATTTT. Translated, it gives CASSVNTDTQYF.

The J gene is TRBJ1-5, the V gene TRBV19, with D possibly TRBD1 on 6 matching bases. V shed 7 bases and J shed 11 bases, with 21 bases lying between them. CDR3 length: 14 amino acids. In germline, CDR1 is LNHDA, CDR2 SQIVND (reference sequence). The CDR3 region is CASKDDEGVATQHF. CDR3 DNA sequence: TGTGCCAGTAAAGACGATGAGGGGGTCGCGACCCAGCATTTT.

The chain employs TRBV4-2 and TRBJ1-3, with D perhaps TRBD1 (6 bases). V shed 4 bases and J shed 0 bases, with 7 bases lying between them. The germline CDR1 and CDR2 sequences are LGHNA and YNFKEQ. This CDR3 contains 14 residues. The CDR3 is CASSPGDSGNTIYF. CDR3 DNA: TGTGCCAGCAGCCCAGGGGACTCTGGAAACACCATATATTTT.

This clone appeared once. The genes are TRBV4-3 and TRBJ2-2; D possibly corresponds to TRBD1 (5 bases). The CDR3 contains 15 residues. The germline V and J ends were trimmed by 5 bases and 0 bases, with 10 bases remaining between them. In germline, CDR1 is LGHNA, CDR2 YSLEER. The CDR3 DNA follows: TGCGCCAGCAGCAGGGGCGGACCGAACACCGGGGAGCTGTTTTTT. Translating it yields CASSRGGPNTGELFF.

The rearrangement uses TRBV28 and TRBJ2-7; TRBD2 aligns across 9 bases. V dropped 7 bases and J dropped 6; count of bases not matched to a gene: 13. The CDR3 is made up of 15 amino acids. Germline assignment: CDR1 MDHEN and CDR2 SYDVKM. The CDR3 DNA reads as TGTGCCAGCACCCTAGGGGCTAGCGGGAAGGGCGAGCAGTACTTC. Protein sequence: CASTLGASGKGEQYF.

V usage is TRBV28 and J usage is TRBJ2-5; 13 positions agree with TRBD2. CDR1 is MDHEN, CDR2 SYDVKM, per germline. V shed 3 bases, J shed 0 bases, and the junction held 7 bases outside the gene matches. This CDR3 has 18 amino acids. The CDR3 loop is CASSFRLAGGENQETQYF. The CDR3 DNA reads as TGTGCCAGCAGTTTCCGACTAGCGGGAGGTGAGAACCAAGAGACCCAGTACTTC. Together with reference TRBV28 and TRBJ2-5, the CDR3 gives the full variable domain: DVKVTQSSRYLVKRTGEKVFLECVQDMDHENMFWYRQDPGLGLRLIYFSYDVKMKEKGDIPEGYSVSREKKERFSLILESASTNQTSMYLCASSFRLAGGENQETQYFGPGTRLLVL.

The CDR3 region has the DNA TGTGCCAGCAGCTCGGTGGCGGGCCTATCCTACAATGAGCAGTTCTTC. Residues: CASSSVAGLSYNEQFF. The rearrangement uses TRBV5-8 and TRBJ2-1, with D perhaps matching TRBD2 (5 bases). Looked up from germline, CDR1 is SGHTS and CDR2 is YDEGEE. The V end lost 3 bases, the J end lost 1 base, and 14 bases lay between the germline ends. This CDR3 contains 16 residues.

This chain connects TRBV4-3 to TRBJ2-2, with D hard to call. Trimming removed 0 bases from V and 2 bases from J, with 10 bases in between. This CDR3 region has 16 residues. From germline, CDR1 is LGHNA and CDR2 YSLEER. For the CDR3, the DNA is TGCGCCAGCAGCCAAGAACCAGGCGCTAACACCGGGGAGCTGTTTTTT. This gives the protein CASSQEPGANTGELFF.

The CDR3, as DNA: TGTGCCAGCAGTTTCTCCGGCTACGAGCAGTACTTC. Its translation: CASSFSGYEQYF. The genes are TRBV12-3 or TRBV12-4 and TRBJ2-7; D is unresolved. V lost 3 bases to trimming and J lost 3 bases, with 6 bases between them. The CDR3 extends over 12 amino acids.

The chain links TRBV27 to TRBJ1-1; 7 positions agree with TRBD1. The CDR3 totals 16 residues. Trimming at V came to 5 bases and at J to 4 bases, leaving 13 bases not matched to a gene. In germline, CDR1 is MNHEY, CDR2 SMNVEV (reference sequence). CDR3: CASSRHAGTVLTEAFF. DNA for the CDR3: TGTGCCAGCAGTAGACATGCCGGGACAGTTCTCACTGAAGCTTTCTTT.

The chain joins TRBV28 to TRBJ2-2, with no clear D. The CDR3 spans 14 residues. Trimming stripped 5 bases from V and 4 bases from J, with 11 bases between. Germline assignment: CDR1 MDHEN and CDR2 SYDVKM. The CDR3 here is CASSHPTGTGELFF. In nucleotides, the CDR3 is TGTGCCAGCAGTCACCCGACTGGCACCGGGGAGCTGTTTTTT.

V is TRBV29-1 and J is TRBJ2-1; perhaps TRBD2 as D (5 bases). Germline-derived CDR1 and CDR2 are SQVTM and ANQGSEA. V lost 4 bases and J lost 5, with 9 bases in between. The CDR3 length is 12 residues. CDR3 in amino acids: CSVGETHNEQFF. Here the CDR3 DNA reads TGCAGCGTTGGGGAGACCCACAATGAGCAGTTCTTC.

The chain combines TRBV7-6 with TRBJ2-5; D gene uncertain. Germline V gives CDR1 SGHVS, CDR2 FNYEAQ. This CDR3 contains 13 residues. V lost 7 bases, J lost 5 bases, and 14 bases lay in between. The CDR3: CASNNPAAETQYF. The CDR3 bases are TGTGCCAGCAACAACCCCGCAGCGGAGACCCAGTACTTC.

This chain links TRBV11-2 with TRBJ2-2; the match to TRBD2 covers 7 bases. Per germline, CDR1 SGHAT and CDR2 FQNNGV. The CDR3 length is 15 residues. The V segment lost 6 bases and the J segment 4 bases; nucleotides outside the gene matches: 8. CDR3 residues: CASSKGLDATGELFF. The CDR3 DNA follows: TGTGCCAGCAGTAAAGGACTAGATGCCACCGGGGAGCTGTTTTTT.

The rearrangement links TRBV7-3 to TRBJ2-3, with 11 bases lining up with TRBD2. This CDR3 has 16 amino acids. With 1 base clipped from V and 4 bases from J, the junction kept 4 bases outside the gene matches. Germline-derived CDR1 and CDR2 are SGHTA and FQGTGA. The CDR3 sequence is CASSLIAGGPADTQYF. CDR3 sequence (DNA): TGTGCCAGCAGCTTAATAGCGGGAGGGCCGGCAGATACGCAGTATTTT.

The chain has TRBV7-9 and TRBJ1-2; no definite D call. The V end lost 4 bases, the J end lost 5 bases, and 11 bases lay between the germline ends. The CDR3 extends over 13 amino acids. The germline V gene has CDR1 SEHNR and CDR2 FQNEAQ (reference sequence). CDR3 in amino acids: CASSSSGGYGYTF. CDR3 nucleotide sequence: TGTGCCAGCAGCTCTAGTGGTGGTTATGGCTACACCTTC.

A single count supports this clone. This CDR3 reads CATSDPGRGLDIQYF. The CDR3 DNA follows: TGTGCCACCAGTGACCCGGGTCGGGGGTTGGACATTCAGTACTTC. The V gene is TRBV24-1, the J gene TRBJ2-4; D might be TRBD2 (6 bases). CDR1 is KGHDR, CDR2 SFDVKD, per germline. The CDR3 covers 15 residues. Between the trimmed V and J ends, which lost 4 bases and 8 bases, there was a span of 17 bases.